This section outlines one T cell receptor (beta chain) sequence together with its context. The antigen is undetermined. CDR1 is SGHVS and CDR2 is FQNEAQ in the germline V gene. CDR3 length: 12 amino acids. cDNA for each sample came from eight separate reactions. UMIs containing a 6-nucleotide sample barcode were added via template switching. Following a re-call of the 5' RACE reads, TCRdb has one entry per CDR3 protein and lacks DNA. The record lists about 380,000 distinct CDR3 sequences, of which the ten most abundant hold 2.5% to 3%. This entry comes from a study of monozygotic twins with inflammatory bowel disease. Findings of the study overall: A reduction in TCRbeta diversity (inverse Simpson) was seen in IBD patients relative to healthy co-twins.

The source of this sequence is a human donor with ulcerative colitis or Crohn's disease, or a healthy co-twin of an affected twin (not recorded which). V usage is TRBV7-8 and J usage is TRBJ1-2. Sequencing was performed on blood. CDR3 loop: CAIIVENYGYTF.